A single sample gave rise to the 25 T cell receptor beta chains below, sequenced in a study of blood T cell repertoires in COVID-19. Repertoires were generated with immunoSEQ multiplex PCR, while TCRdb's copy carries only in-frame clones and drops some. The table shows 390,000 or so clones, with around 90% occurring only once. The source material was peripheral blood. These receptors were obtained from a man aged 18 to 35 with active or convalescent COVID-19.

V is TRBV6-5 and J is TRBJ1-2; D not resolved. The CDR3 contains 15 residues. The V end lost 4 bases, the J end lost 4 bases, and 16 bases lay between the germline ends. Germline-derived CDR1 and CDR2 are MNHEY and SVGAGI. CDR3 in amino acids: CASSSVRSGLYGYTF. The CDR3 DNA is TGTGCCAGCAGTTCCGTTCGGTCAGGCCTCTATGGCTACACCTTC.

In this sample, this clone turned up a few times. The genes are TRBV7-2 and TRBJ1-2, with TRBD1 as a possible D gene (6 bases). V was cut by 5 bases and J by 2 bases, with 12 bases left in between. CDR3 length: 14 amino acids. Germline assignment: CDR1 SGHTA and CDR2 FQGNSA. The CDR3, as DNA: TGTGCCAGCAGCCTGAAGACAGGAAACTATGGCTACACCTTC. It translates to CASSLKTGNYGYTF.

This chain links TRBV3-1 (or the pseudogene TRBV3-2) with TRBJ1-4; D is undetermined. This CDR3 region has 12 residues. Trimming took 2 bases from V and 11 from J, leaving 9 bases between them. CDR1 and CDR2 from the germline V gene are LGHDT and YNNKEL (reference sequence). The CDR3 bases are TGTGCCAGCAGCCAACACATCGGGAAACTGTTTTTT. This translates into CASSQHIGKLFF.

The chain links TRBV28 to TRBJ1-5; a weak D match, TRBD1 (5 bases). The germline CDR1 and CDR2 sequences are MDHEN and SYDVKM. The CDR3 sequence is 14 residues long. Trimming removed 6 bases at V and 4 bases at J, with 13 bases between. CDR3 sequence (DNA): TGTGCCAGCAGACGCGGGACTGCGAATCAGCCCCAGCATTTT. Translating it yields CASRRGTANQPQHF.

The gene calls are TRBV19 and TRBJ2-1; 12 bases fit TRBD1. The CDR3 is 14 amino acids. J lost 12 bases, V lost 6 bases, and 9 bases had no gene match. The germline gives CDR1 LNHDA, CDR2 SQIVND (reference sequence). CDR3 sequence (DNA): TGTGCCAGTAGATCACCCGGGACAGGGGGCCGGCAGTTCTTC. Its translation: CASRSPGTGGRQFF.

The chain uses TRBV7-3 and TRBJ2-3; 12 bases agree with TRBD2. CDR1 and CDR2 from the germline V gene are SGHTA and FQGTGA. The CDR3 is made up of 16 amino acids. Trimming took 4 bases from V and 1 from J; bases not matched to a gene: 3. The CDR3 protein is CASSSGLAGRTDTQYF. The DNA for the CDR3 is TGTGCCAGCAGCTCTGGACTAGCGGGGCGCACAGATACGCAGTATTTT.

This chain uses TRBV7-2 with TRBJ2-3, with 11 positions matching TRBD2. Germline CDR1 and CDR2: SGHTA and FQGNSA. Unmatched junction bases numbered 9, after V lost 0 bases and J lost 10 bases. This CDR3 contains 16 residues. The CDR3 DNA reads TGTGCCAGCAGCTTAGCCTTAGCGGGAGGGGGATTTGCGCAGTATTTT. Protein: CASSLALAGGGFAQYF.

This clone has only a few counts. V is TRBV25-1 and J is TRBJ2-5; tentative D call: TRBD2 (5 bases). The CDR3 spans 14 residues. Trimming removed 1 base from V and 6 bases from J, with 12 bases in between. Looked up from germline, CDR1 is MGHDK and CDR2 is SYGVNS. DNA for the CDR3: TGTGCCAGCAGTGAATTGGAGGTGGGCAAGACCCAGTACTTC. Translating it yields CASSELEVGKTQYF.

This chain connects TRBV7-9 to TRBJ1-6; D possibly corresponds to TRBD1 (6 bases). CDR3 size: 13 residues. The germline gives CDR1 SEHNR, CDR2 FQNEAQ (reference sequence). The V gene lost 4 bases and the J gene lost 9 bases, with 10 bases spanning the gap. The CDR3 DNA follows: TGTGCCAGCAGCTCACAGGGTCTTTCACCCCTCCACTTT. It specifies CASSSQGLSPLHF.

This chain connects TRBV7-2 to TRBJ1-6; tentatively, D is TRBD1 (6 bases). CDR3 length: 15 residues. CDR1 is SGHTA, CDR2 FQGNSA, per germline. The V end lost 5 bases, the J end lost 7 bases, and 15 bases lay between the germline ends. CDR3 in amino acids: CASSPTGGANSPLHF. CDR3 in DNA: TGTGCCAGCAGCCCGACGGGGGGGGCCAATTCACCCCTCCACTTT.

The table lists this clone with a few counts. The chain couples TRBV7-8 to TRBJ2-1, with a tentative D call TRBD1 (6 bases). The CDR3 consists of 16 residues. Trimming removed 0 bases from V and 0 bases from J, with 9 bases in between. Germline V CDR1 and CDR2: SGHVS, FQNEAQ. The CDR3 nucleotides read TGTGCCAGCAGCTTAGCTGGGACAAGCTCCTACAATGAGCAGTTCTTC. It yields the protein CASSLAGTSSYNEQFF. Supplemented by reference TRBV7-8 and TRBJ2-1, the full variable domain reads GAGVSQSPRYKVAKRGQDVALRCDPISGHVSLFWYQQALGQGPEFLTYFQNEAQLDKSGLPSDRFFAERPEGSVSTLKIQRTQQEDSAVYLCASSLAGTSSYNEQFFGPGTRLTVL.

The chain combines TRBV6-2 or TRBV6-3 with TRBJ1-1, with TRBD1 matching 9 bases. The CDR3 has 14 residues. Per the germline V gene, CDR1 is MNHEY and CDR2 is SVGEGT. V dropped 3 bases and J dropped 6; count of bases not matched to a gene: 5. The CDR3 nucleotides read TGTGCCAGCAGTTATGGGACAGGGATTTCTGAAGCTTTCTTT. Protein sequence: CASSYGTGISEAFF.

The genes are TRBV15 and TRBJ2-7, with 8 bases fitting TRBD2. CDR1 is LNHNV and CDR2 is YYDKDF in the germline V gene (reference sequence). After removal of 4 bases from V and 4 bases from J, the junction contained 6 bases not matched to a gene. The CDR3 consists of 14 residues. The CDR3, as DNA: TGTGCCACCAGCAACCCGAGCGGGGGTTACGAGCAGTACTTC. It yields the protein CATSNPSGGYEQYF.

V and J are TRBV15 and TRBJ2-7; 7 bases line up with TRBD2. Germline V lookup: CDR1 LNHNV, CDR2 YYDKDF (reference sequence). Trimming removed 5 bases from V and 0 bases from J; junction bases left unmatched: 13. The CDR3 runs to 17 residues. The CDR3 region has the DNA TGTGCCACCAGCGATGCCCGTGGAGCGGGGTTCTCCTACGAGCAGTACTTC. Translated: CATSDARGAGFSYEQYF.

This rearrangement joins TRBV4-3 to TRBJ2-1; 14 bases agree with TRBD2. The CDR3 is 18 residues long. The germline V gene has CDR1 LGHNA and CDR2 YSLEER. With V trimmed by 4 bases and J by 6 bases, 11 bases remained unmatched. The CDR3 region has the DNA TGCGCCAGCAGCCTATCCGGGACTAGCGGGAGTGGGGGCAATGAGCAGTTCTTC. This codes for CASSLSGTSGSGGNEQFF.

The chain uses TRBV3-1 (or the pseudogene TRBV3-2) and TRBJ2-2; tentatively, D is TRBD1 (6 bases). The CDR3 is 16 residues long. CDR1 and CDR2 (germline): LGHDT, YNNKEL (reference sequence). Deletions cut 2 bases from V and 4 bases from J, with 14 bases between. CDR3 DNA: TGTGCCAGCAGCCAACCACACAGGGTTTCCACCGGGGAGCTGTTTTTT. This gives the protein CASSQPHRVSTGELFF.

J is TRBJ2-1 and V is TRBV19, with unresolved D. The CDR3 sequence is 13 residues long. Germline V gene data show CDR1 as LNHDA and CDR2 as SQIVND (reference sequence). V lost 2 bases and J lost 8, with 10 bases in between. The CDR3 DNA reads TGTGCCAGTAGTATAACTAAATGGGATGAGCAGTTCTTC. As protein: CASSITKWDEQFF.

This clone is a singleton in its sample. This sequence joins TRBV11-2 and TRBJ2-5; TRBD1 matches 9 bases. Germline V CDR1 and CDR2: SGHAT, FQNNGV. CDR3 length equals 14 residues. V was pared by 1 base and J by 3 bases, with 0 bases of the junction left unmatched. CDR3 bases: TGTGCCAGCAGCTTAGGACAGGGGGAAGAGACCCAGTACTTC. This sequence encodes CASSLGQGEETQYF.

V usage is TRBV29-1 and J usage is TRBJ1-2; no reliable D call. V was shortened by 0 bases and J by 4 bases, with 9 bases between the two germline ends. The length of the CDR3 is 13 residues. Germline CDR1 SQVTM, CDR2 ANQGSEA. The CDR3 nucleotides read TGCAGCGTTGAAGAAAGGATAGCCTATGGCTACACCTTC. It yields the protein CSVEERIAYGYTF.

The chain is built from TRBV27 and TRBJ1-2; no firm D call. The CDR3 totals 14 residues. V dropped 2 bases and J dropped 4 bases, with 11 bases sitting between them. Germline CDR1 is MNHEY and CDR2 is SMNVEV (reference sequence). DNA for the CDR3: TGTGCCAGCAGTTTACGGGGAGGGATCTATGGCTACACCTTC. Its translation: CASSLRGGIYGYTF.

J is TRBJ1-1 and V is TRBV5-6; perhaps TRBD1 as D (6 bases). The CDR3 consists of 13 residues. V was cut by 2 bases and J by 4 bases, with 9 bases left in between. Germline-derived CDR1 and CDR2 are SGHDT and YYEEEE. The CDR3 reads CASSLGGITEAFF. The CDR3 nucleotides read TGTGCCAGCAGCTTAGGGGGTATCACTGAAGCTTTCTTT.

The chain links TRBV7-9 to TRBJ2-7; weak D call: TRBD2 (5 bases). CDR1 and CDR2 from the germline V gene are SEHNR and FQNEAQ (reference sequence). The CDR3 is 14 amino acids. Trimming removed 5 bases at V and 5 bases at J, with 16 bases between. As DNA, the CDR3 is TGTGCCAGCAGCGTTCTGTGGAGGAAGCACGAGCAGTACTTC. It codes for CASSVLWRKHEQYF.

The J gene is TRBJ2-7, the V gene TRBV28; TRBD1 matches 8 bases. J lost 7 bases, V lost 4 bases, and 9 bases had no gene match. The CDR3 totals 14 residues. Germline CDR1 is MDHEN and CDR2 is SYDVKM. The CDR3 sequence is CASSSGGVDSEQYF. In DNA form, the CDR3 reads TGTGCCAGCAGTTCAGGGGGCGTCGATTCAGAGCAGTACTTC.

This clone was counted only a few times. The V gene is TRBV19, the J gene TRBJ1-5; D remains ambiguous. With 3 bases removed from V and 1 base from J, the gap between germline ends came to 16 bases. The CDR3 is 17 residues long. Germline lookup yields CDR1 LNHDA and CDR2 SQIVND (reference sequence). The CDR3 here is CASSIGSRSGSNQPQHF. The DNA of the CDR3 is TGTGCCAGTAGTATCGGCTCCCGGTCGGGAAGCAATCAGCCCCAGCATTTT.

This clone was counted a few times. The chain uses TRBV19 and TRBJ1-1, with 7 bases matching TRBD1. The germline V gene encodes CDR1 LNHDA and CDR2 SQIVND (reference sequence). CDR3 length: 14 residues. V lost 5 bases and J lost 0; bases outside the gene matches: 3. This CDR3 reads CASSVGQMNTEAFF. DNA of the CDR3: TGTGCCAGTAGTGTGGGACAGATGAACACTGAAGCTTTCTTT.